This T cell receptor beta chain was recovered during a study of T cell changes during pregnancy in multiple sclerosis. TCRdb keeps only in-frame clones here, not all; method: immunoSEQ multiplex PCR. The data show some 97,000 clones, 92% seen once. Germline V gene sequence: CDR1 MNHNY, CDR2 SVGAGI (reference sequence). The V segment lost 4 bases and the J segment 2 bases; nucleotides outside the gene matches: 2. This CDR3 has 14 residues. The V call is TRBV6-6, the J call TRBJ2-3, with 8 bases matching TRBD1. The sample consisted of peripheral blood, taken after pregnancy. This receptor was identified in a female donor with multiple sclerosis, enrolled in a pregnancy study. The DNA of the CDR3 is TGTGCCAGCAGTTGGACAGGGATCACAGATACGCAGTATTTT. Translated, it gives CASSWTGITDTQYF.